This note documents a single T cell receptor (beta chain) sequence. Its cognate antigen has yet to be identified. Within one base of it there is no much larger clone, and no base qualities were kept. The CDR3 has 14 amino acids, counting the end cysteine and phenylalanine. Only the CDR3 portion is preserved as DNA: 42 bases, with reading frame beginning at the first base. V and J lose 1 base and 6 bases, and a span of 14 bases separates them. CDR1 and CDR2 are read off the germline V gene as SGHRS and YFSETQ. This entry is derived from a study of cytomegalovirus exposure and HLA in healthy donors (dated by TCRdb to 2015 to 2018). At the level of the whole study: An earlier analysis of approximately 640 of the donors reported more than 250 Gb of sequence data and around 120 million unique TCR beta sequences from 150 million to 200 million T cells. Roughly 300 gigabases of sequencing data and tens of millions of unique TCR sequences were included in an early release covering 550 to 800 HLA-typed donors. Among the roughly 400 genotyped donors, around 79% belonged to the genetic ancestry cluster associated with self-reported Caucasian donors. The aim of the study was to test whether cataloging public T cell receptors could identify signatures of past pathogen exposure. The T cell repertoires of 670 or so subjects were profiled by immunosequencing and related to cytomegalovirus serostatus. A separate validation cohort of roughly 110 different subjects was used in addition to the roughly 720-subject first cohort. To predict cytomegalovirus infection status, the study combined high-throughput TCR immunosequencing, statistical association of individual TCRs with disease status, and machine learning. A later analysis re-examined previously published TCR beta repertoires from about 700 donors and added high-resolution HLA genotyping to investigate patterns of TCR occurrence. Rather than using new phenotypic data, the later analysis identified candidate immune exposures from TCR beta sequences and from how often those sequences occurred across donors. An earlier analysis of approximately 500 of the donors applied high-throughput TCR beta sequencing to assess whether each TCR beta V gene segment acted as functional or pseudogenic. Alongside the repertoire data, information on donor age, sex, ethnicity and CMV serostatus was compiled. In a later genetic analysis, genome-wide SNP genotypes for about 55% of the roughly 670 donors were used, and that subset was treated as a discovery cohort. Every discovery cohort repertoire had been produced on one sequencing platform. Both class I and class II loci were covered by HLA typing, at four-digit resolution. Typing coverage differed by locus: A, B, C, DRB1 and DQB1 were typed in about 620-640 donors, DQA1 in about 560, DPA1 in nearly 610, and DPB1 in roughly 470. Roughly 5 DR-DQ haplotypes were handled as single units for association and clustering because linkage in the cohort was strong. Across 398 genotyped donors of the cohort, an average of 235,054 unique TCR beta nucleotide sequences per donor were sequenced, and 15% to 20% of those sequences were non-productive. The study at large found these results: A later analysis found that TCR association rates varied across HLA loci, with DRB1 alleles showing the most associated TCRs and HLA-C alleles the fewest. Cytomegalovirus status was reported to be diagnosed by the classifier with high specificity and sensitivity in both the original and validation cohorts. The study gave a list of about 170 TCR beta chains associated with cytomegalovirus. In a later analysis, several top co-occurrence clusters were reported to appear linked to parvovirus B19, influenza, CMV and Epstein-Barr virus. Because the 87-base-pair reads could not distinguish some IMGT-functional V segments, including TRBV6-2 and TRBV6-3, those segments were excluded. HLA typing was unavailable for some donors at each locus, so association tests used only the typed subset. In an earlier analysis of some 500 of the donors, most TCR beta V segments appeared in productive rearrangements about 90% or about 30% of the time, broadly matching IMGT annotations. A later analysis found that HLA-associated TCR beta chains were more clonally expanded and had lower generation probabilities than equally common non-associated chains. Immune exposure information for the cohort was limited to CMV serostatus. A cluster of highly shared sequence variants was judged likely to be a technical artifact of the sequencing pipeline. Over 15 rarely observed V segments, including chromosome 9 orphons, were excluded from the earlier analysis of 550 to 700 of the donors because counts were too low. The cohort was sequenced for TCR beta chains only, and without alpha or paired-chain data the features that could be detected were limited. An association between a missense DCLRE1C variant and V-gene and J-gene trimming of TCR beta chains was found in a later genetic analysis and replicated in an independent cohort. Most TCR sequences were seen in very few donors, while some public TCRs were found in many individuals. A further reported finding was that TCR beta sequences accurately predicted the HLA-A and HLA-B alleles for most subjects in the first cohort. The authors suggested that the approach could potentially be extended to other disease states and immunological phenotypes. In vitro tests confirmed that a few of the cytomegalovirus-associated TCR beta chains recognize cytomegalovirus antigens. Linkage disequilibrium might explain the correlated functional status among segregating V segments, but an unknown experimental factor could not be ruled out. Most CMV-associated TCR beta chains appeared to be HLA-restricted in a later analysis, and the HLA associations seemed to be driven largely by CMV exposure. A later genetic analysis reported fewer N-insertions in productive TCRs among donors in an Asian-associated ancestry cluster than the roughly 640-donor mean. Strong co-occurrence of HLA alleles, especially DR and DQ, made assigning TCR associations to individual alleles difficult. In a later analysis, 16,951 TCR beta sequences were associated with specific HLA alleles at a false discovery rate of 0.05. Presence/absence analyses assumed roughly uniform sequencing depth across donors, an assumption that may not hold.

The cohort comprised 670 or so healthy bone marrow donors. At the time of sampling, all cohort members were nominally healthy, though unrecorded immune exposures were likely present. The donor tested CMV seronegative, placing the donor among the 350 to 400 seronegative members of the cohort. Each donor provided a peripheral blood sample, and peripheral blood mononuclear cells were used for TCR beta sequencing. Genomic DNA extraction from the blood cell samples was performed with the Qiagen DNeasy Blood Extraction Kit. The library was made by the immunoSEQ multiplex PCR assay. A mixture of 60 forward primers for TCR Vbeta segments and 13 reverse primers for TCR Jbeta segments was used in the multiplex PCR. Amplification of the CDR3 region of rearranged TCR beta genes was performed with a multiplex PCR assay on genomic DNA. On the Illumina HiSeq System, the amplified TCR beta libraries were sequenced as 87-base-pair reads. As for the authors' bioinformatics: A later analysis counted tens of millions of unique TCR beta chains across the 700 or so repertoires, and 9.5 million to 11 million of these chains were shared by at least two donors. A nearest-neighbor algorithm error-corrected the raw reads and collapsed the reads into unique sequences, merging closely related sequences to remove PCR and sequencing errors. CDR3 sequences were aligned to IMGT reference sequences to assign V, D and J gene segments. For a sequence to be retained, a match of at least six nucleotides to both a V gene segment and a J gene segment was required. Rearrangements were classified as productive when the CDR3 lacked stop codons and remained in frame with V and J, and all other rearrangements were classified as non-productive. Following IMGT convention, CDR3 was defined as the stretch from the second conserved V-encoded cysteine up to the conserved J-encoded phenylalanine. Sequences without an unambiguous match to a single V gene segment were excluded from the earlier analysis of a few hundred of the donors. An earlier analysis of several hundred of the donors called V segments functional above 56.7% productive rearrangements and segregating when the between-donor standard deviation exceeded 5%. A statistical classification framework was built to diagnose cytomegalovirus status from the catalog of TCR beta chain sequences. In a later analysis, TCR nucleotide sequences were compared against IMGT/GENE-DB human TR gene sequences so that V and J genes could be assigned. Using the TCRdist pipeline, a later analysis assigned CDR3 sequences along with most-parsimonious VDJ recombination scenarios. In a later analysis, every TCR beta chain was defined by the combination of its CDR3 amino acid sequence and its V-gene family, and reads without a unique V-gene family were dropped. A later analysis removed 500 to 650 highly shared, low-generation-probability nucleotide sequences to deal with suspected cross-contamination and a sequencing artifact. In a later analysis, a clonal expansion index was calculated for each public chain from normalized within-repertoire ranks of inferred template counts. In a later analysis, generation probabilities were computed with a VDJ recombination model fitted to out-of-frame rearrangements, and the resulting probabilities were checked against IGoR. In a later analysis, TCR-TCR, TCR-HLA and TCR-CMV co-occurrence was scored with hypergeometric tests, and a repertoire-size bias correction was applied to TCR pairs. A later analysis estimated false discovery rates by permuting HLA or CMV assignments 20 times. In a later analysis, co-occurring TCRs were grouped using DBSCAN, and TCRdist sequence similarity was added for clustering within HLA-allele-positive subsets. Repertoires with fewer than 30,000 or more than 120,000 public chains, plus five repertoires with anomalous nucleotide sharing, were excluded from co-occurrence clustering. TCRdb holds this immuneACCESS table with in-frame rearrangements only. Some clones are missing; in checked studies, unresolved V genes explain under half, and the rest has no known cause. For V, J and clone size, that table is used; D and trimming come from the DNA. Present in this sample are some 150,000 clones, about 80% of which were seen just once. The ten most abundant clones make up 2% to 2.5% of the sample.

The chain links TRBV5-1 with TRBJ2-7; TRBD2 is perhaps the D gene, given 6 matching bases. This TCR came from a man aged 35-49 years in good health and CMV-seronegative. Material: PBMCs. The bases are TGCGCCAGCAGCTTGTGGCGGGATGTTAGCGAGCAGTACTTC. This sequence encodes CASSLWRDVSEQYF.